A selection of T cell receptor beta chains follows, all from one sample in a study of blood T cell repertoires in COVID-19. The protocol was immunoSEQ multiplex PCR, while the TCRdb copy is restricted to in-frame clones and leaves out a portion. The repertoire holds 35,000 to 40,000 clones, roughly nine tenths seen once, with about 12% in the top ten. The specimen was peripheral blood. These TCRs come from a man in his 70s with acute or convalescent COVID-19. The CDR3 runs from the conserved cysteine through the conserved F or W. The D gene is left open where the match is weak. The size entry is marked missing in some rows and otherwise reads once, few, many or a size class.

clone_size	j_call	d_call	v_call	cdr3_nt	cdr3_aa
-	TRBJ1-5	TRBD1	TRBV7-2	TGTGCCAGCAGCAGATATGGACAGGGCGGTCAGCCCCAGCATTTT	CASSRYGQGGQPQHF
-	TRBJ2-3	TRBD1	TRBV15	TGTGCCACCAGCAGAAGGACAGGGGGCTCAACAGATACGCAGTATTTT	CATSRRTGGSTDTQYF
-	TRBJ2-1	TRBD1	TRBV29-1	TGCAGCGTTGGGACAGGGGGCTACAATGAGCAGTTCTTC	CSVGTGGYNEQFF
-	TRBJ2-5	-	TRBV21-1	TGTGCCAGCAGCCGGGGGATAAGCGGGAGGGCGAAGACCCAGTACTTC	CASSRGISGRAKTQYF
-	TRBJ1-2	TRBD1	TRBV2	TGTGCCAGCAGTGGTGACAGGGGGGTGAGTGGCTACACCTTC	CASSGDRGVSGYTF
-	TRBJ2-7	-	TRBV2	TGTGCCAGCAGTGCCCAGGGAGGACCCTACGAGCAGTACTTC	CASSAQGGPYEQYF
few	TRBJ2-7	TRBD2	TRBV3-1/TRBV3-2	TGTGCCAGCAGCCAGGGACTAGCGGGCTCCTACGAGCAGTACTTC	CASSQGLAGSYEQYF
-	TRBJ2-5	TRBD1	TRBV7-9	TGTGCCAGCAGCTCGGGACAGCATGGAGTGACCCAGTACTTC	CASSSGQHGVTQYF
-	TRBJ2-3	TRBD1	TRBV19	TGTGCCAGTAGTATTCTGCAGGGGGCGACTGCGGATACGCAGTATTTT	CASSILQGATADTQYF
-	TRBJ2-5	TRBD1	TRBV11-2	TGTGCCAGCAGCTTGGGGACAGGCGGGACCCAGTACTTC	CASSLGTGGTQYF
-	TRBJ2-7	-	TRBV19	TGTGCCAGTAGGGACTACCTGGGCGAGCAGTACTTC	CASRDYLGEQYF
once	TRBJ1-5	-	TRBV19	TGTGCCAGTAGTATATCCGATCAGCCCCAGCATTTT	CASSISDQPQHF
-	TRBJ2-2	-	TRBV3-1/TRBV3-2	TGTGCCAGCAGGCGACTAGAGACCGGGGAGCTGTTTTTT	CASRRLETGELFF
-	TRBJ2-7	-	TRBV7-2	TGTGCCAGCAGCATCGACAGGGAGGTCGATCCGAGGGAGCAGTACTTC	CASSIDREVDPREQYF
-	TRBJ2-1	TRBD2	TRBV4-2	TGTGCCAGCAGCCAAGATCTGGCTAGCGGGAGCACCTACAATGAGCAGTTCTTC	CASSQDLASGSTYNEQFF
-	TRBJ2-1	TRBD2	TRBV9	TGTGCCAGCAGCGTAGGACTAGCGGTCTACAATGAGCAGTTCTTC	CASSVGLAVYNEQFF
few	TRBJ2-7	TRBD1	TRBV6-2/TRBV6-3	TGTGCCAGCAGTTCCAGACAGGGGAGTCCCTACGAGCAGTACTTC	CASSSRQGSPYEQYF
-	TRBJ1-5	-	TRBV2	TGTGCCAGCAGTGATACCTTCGAGCCGCCCCAGCATTTT	CASSDTFEPPQHF
-	TRBJ1-2	-	TRBV3-1/TRBV3-2	TGTGCCAGCAGCCAAGAAAGTTCGCGGGGGAGGAATGGCTACACCTTC	CASSQESSRGRNGYTF
-	TRBJ1-5	-	TRBV28	TGTGCCAGCTCGACAGGACGAACCTATCAGCCCCAGCATTTT	CASSTGRTYQPQHF
-	TRBJ2-5	TRBD2	TRBV3-1/TRBV3-2	TGTGCCAGCAGCCCCCGTCGGACTAGCGGGAGTCGGTGGGAGACCCAGTACTTC	CASSPRRTSGSRWETQYF
once	TRBJ1-5	TRBD1	TRBV5-1	TGCGCCAGCAGCTTGGGGGACAGACAGGACCAGCCCCAGCATTTT	CASSLGDRQDQPQHF
-	TRBJ2-1	-	TRBV28	TGTGCCAGCAGTTTAGGAGGTACGAACAATGAGCAGTTCTTC	CASSLGGTNNEQFF
-	TRBJ2-1	TRBD2	TRBV11-2	TGTGCCAGCAGCTCGGGGACTAGCGGGATGCTCGGGTACAATGAGCAGTTCTTC	CASSSGTSGMLGYNEQFF
-	TRBJ2-3	-	TRBV11-3	TGTGCCAGCAGCTCCGTCGGCGGGACGGCAGATACGCAGTATTTT	CASSSVGGTADTQYF
-	TRBJ2-7	-	TRBV6-1	TGTGCCAGCAGTGAAAGGGGCAGGGGTGAGCAGTACTTC	CASSERGRGEQYF
-	TRBJ2-5	TRBD1	TRBV5-5	TGTGCCAGCAGCCTGGGACAGCCACAAGAGACCCAGTACTTC	CASSLGQPQETQYF
-	TRBJ2-3	-	TRBV9	TGTGCCAGCAGCGTAGGTCAGGCCACAGATACGCAGTATTTT	CASSVGQATDTQYF
-	TRBJ2-1	TRBD2	TRBV6-4	TGTGCCAGCAGTGACTCGCGGGGGGCTTCCTACAATGAGCAGTTCTTC	CASSDSRGASYNEQFF
-	TRBJ1-1	-	TRBV18	TGTGCCAGCTCACAAGAGGACAGAAATGAAGCTTTCTTT	CASSQEDRNEAFF
-	TRBJ1-5	-	TRBV7-2	TGTGCCAGCAGCTTAACCAGGAGCAATCAGCCCCAGCATTTT	CASSLTRSNQPQHF
once	TRBJ2-2	TRBD1	TRBV7-3	TGTGCCAGCAGCGCCCGACAGGGGGACACCGGGGAGCTGTTTTTT	CASSARQGDTGELFF
-	TRBJ2-5	TRBD2	TRBV5-8	TGTGCCAGCAGCTTGGCTGGGACTAGCGGGATCCAAGAGACCCAGTACTTC	CASSLAGTSGIQETQYF
-	TRBJ2-7	TRBD1	TRBV4-1	TGCGCCAGCAGCACCCGACAGGGCTTGAAGGAGCAGTACTTC	CASSTRQGLKEQYF
-	TRBJ2-5	-	TRBV18	TGTGCCAGCTCACCTAGGGAGACCCTTAAAGAGACCCAGTACTTC	CASSPRETLKETQYF
-	TRBJ1-5	TRBD1	TRBV4-2	TGTGCCAGCAGCCAGGGAGGACAGGGGCATCAGCCCCAGCATTTT	CASSQGGQGHQPQHF
once	TRBJ2-7	-	TRBV3-1/TRBV3-2	TGTGCCAGCAGCCAAGTACTAGGTTCCTACGAGCAGTACTTC	CASSQVLGSYEQYF
-	TRBJ1-2	TRBD1	TRBV6-1	TGTGCCAGCAGCCAGACAGGGTTTGGCTACACCTTC	CASSQTGFGYTF
-	TRBJ1-6	TRBD1	TRBV14	TGTGCCAGCAGCCTGGGGACAGGGAGCGGGTCACCCCTCCACTTT	CASSLGTGSGSPLHF
once	TRBJ1-3	TRBD1	TRBV11-2	TGTGCCAGCAGGAAAATCAACAGGGGGAGTGGAAACACCATATATTTT	CASRKINRGSGNTIYF
-	TRBJ1-5	TRBD1	TRBV10-3	TGTGCCATCAGTGAGACCGGGACAGGGACTAACAATCAGCCCCAGCATTTT	CAISETGTGTNNQPQHF
-	TRBJ1-4	TRBD1	TRBV6-5	TGTGCCAGCAGTTACGCGGGACAGGGAAATGAAAAACTGTTTTTT	CASSYAGQGNEKLFF
-	TRBJ2-3	-	TRBV7-9	TGTGCCAGCAGCTTAAGCCGGGGCACAGATACGCAGTATTTT	CASSLSRGTDTQYF
-	TRBJ2-1	TRBD2	TRBV19	TGTGCCAGTGGGTGGGGGACTAGCGGGTACAATGAGCAGTTCTTC	CASGWGTSGYNEQFF
-	TRBJ2-1	TRBD1	TRBV25-1	TGTGCCAGCAGTGAAATGGCAGGGGGGTTCTTC	CASSEMAGGFF
-	TRBJ2-4	TRBD2	TRBV24-1	TGTGCCACCAGTGTAAGAACGATACCTGAGAGCGGGATTCTAGCCAAAAACATTCAGTACTTC	CATSVRTIPESGILAKNIQYF
-	TRBJ1-2	-	TRBV5-1	TGCGCCAGCAGCTTGGAAGGGGCGGATGGCTACACCTTC	CASSLEGADGYTF
-	TRBJ2-1	-	TRBV7-3	TGTGCCAGCAGCGCTACCGGGACTGCCTCTTTGGAGCAGTTCTTC	CASSATGTASLEQFF
-	TRBJ1-2	-	TRBV5-1	TGCGCCAGCAGCTTGGGGAGCAGGGAAGGGAGCTACACCTTC	CASSLGSREGSYTF